The 12 T cell receptor beta chains below all came from one sample that was sequenced in a study of beta chain features in type 1 diabetes. Study observations and caveats: Researchers report that Type 1 diabetes patients had moderately but significantly shorter TCRB CDR3s across all four CD4+ subsets.

Sequencing targeted expressed TCRB transcripts, as all isolated RNA had been reverse transcribed. Method: immunoSEQ multiplex PCR; TCRdb's copy keeps in-frame clones and lacks some. The table includes 95,000 to 150,000 clones, approximately 15% detected once. These receptors' antigens are unknown. Input material: central memory CD4+ T cells from blood. These receptors originate from a man in his late teens or twenties with type 1 diabetes.

This clone was observed a few times. The DNA of the CDR3 is TGCGCCAGCAGCCAAGCAGCGGGCTCTGGCAATGAGCAGTTCTTC. This translates into CASSQAAGSGNEQFF. The chain couples TRBV4-1 to TRBJ2-1, with TRBD2 as a possible D gene (6 bases). V was shortened by 1 base and J by 6 bases, with 13 bases between the two germline ends. The CDR3 is made up of 15 amino acids. Germline loops: CDR1 MGHRA, CDR2 YSYEKL.

This clone was recorded a few times. The rearrangement uses TRBV5-1 and TRBJ2-3; D might be TRBD2 (5 bases). V gave up 2 bases and J gave up 4 bases, with 8 bases separating them. This CDR3 has 13 amino acids. Germline V gives CDR1 SGHRS, CDR2 YFSETQ. CDR3 DNA: TGCGCCAGCAGCTTCGAGGGCGCAGATACGCAGTATTTT. Encoded protein: CASSFEGADTQYF.

This chain connects TRBV29-1 to TRBJ2-7, with 8 bases aligning to TRBD1. Germline V CDR1 and CDR2: SQVTM, ANQGSEA. J gave up 4 bases and V 6 bases, and 8 bases lay outside the gene matches. This CDR3 is built from 13 residues. CDR3 sequence reads: CSVSGTGGYEQYF. CDR3 DNA sequence: TGCAGCGTATCCGGAACAGGGGGGTACGAGCAGTACTTC.

The chain links TRBV5-1 to TRBJ1-1, with a tentative D call TRBD1 (5 bases). Germline V lookup: CDR1 SGHRS, CDR2 YFSETQ. This CDR3 is 15 amino acids long. The ends were cut back, 4 bases at V and 3 bases at J, with 16 bases in the middle. CDR3 residues: CASSQPDRGDTEAFF. In DNA, the CDR3 is TGCGCCAGCAGCCAACCCGACAGAGGAGACACTGAAGCTTTCTTT.

The rearrangement links TRBV18 to TRBJ1-3; unclear D gene. Trimming cost V 3 bases and J 2 bases, with 14 bases left between them. Germline CDR1 KGHSH, CDR2 LQKENI. The length of the CDR3 is 16 residues. CDR3 region: CASSPAGGRPGNTIYF. CDR3 sequence (DNA): TGTGCCAGCTCACCGGCGGGAGGTCGCCCTGGAAACACCATATATTTT. Full variable domain (rest looked up from reference TRBV18 and TRBJ1-3): NAGVMQNPRHLVRRRGQEARLRCSPMKGHSHVYWYRQLPEEGLKFMVYLQKENIIDESGMPKERFSAEFPKEGPSILRIQQVVRGDSAAYFCASSPAGGRPGNTIYFGEGSWLTVV.

The rearrangement links TRBV7-9 to TRBJ2-7; 8 bases are a match to TRBD2. There are 15 residues in the CDR3. Losses at the gene ends were 3 bases for V and 1 base for J; bases not matched to a gene: 5. Looked up from germline, CDR1 is SEHNR and CDR2 is FQNEAQ (reference sequence). CDR3 bases: TGTGCCAGCAGCTTTGGGCTAGCGGGTTCCTACGAGCAGTACTTC. Its protein product is CASSFGLAGSYEQYF. Complete variable domain (other parts from reference TRBV7-9 and TRBJ2-7): DTGVSQNPRHKITKRGQNVTFRCDPISEHNRLYWYRQTLGQGPEFLTYFQNEAQLEKSRLLSDRFSAERPKGSFSTLEIQRTEQGDSAMYLCASSFGLAGSYEQYFGPGTRLTVT.

The chain employs TRBV19 and TRBJ1-2; 8 positions match TRBD1. The CDR3 loop spans 16 amino acids. V lost 7 bases to trimming and J lost 4 bases; unmatched junction nucleotides: 14. CDR1 and CDR2 from the germline V gene are LNHDA and SQIVND (reference sequence). CDR3 region: CASTPSPAGGSYGYTF. CDR3 coding DNA: TGTGCCAGTACCCCAAGCCCGGCAGGGGGCAGCTATGGCTACACCTTC.

The J gene is TRBJ2-1, the V gene TRBV7-8; D unresolved. The CDR3 spans 12 residues. The germline CDR1 and CDR2 sequences are SGHVS and FQNEAQ. V shed 2 bases and J shed 9 bases, with 8 bases lying between them. CDR3 DNA: TGTGCCAGCAGCTTAACTCGTCCTGAGCAGTTCTTC. This gives the protein CASSLTRPEQFF.

The chain employs TRBV29-1 and TRBJ1-1; D gene uncertain. The V end was cut by 3 bases, the J end by 5 bases, with 16 bases between. Germline V lookup: CDR1 SQVTM, CDR2 ANQGSEA. The CDR3 sequence is 14 residues long. The CDR3 DNA follows: TGCAGCGTTGAGCTGCGGCGGGGAGGGACTGAAGCTTTCTTT. It is translated as CSVELRRGGTEAFF.

The J gene is TRBJ2-2, the V gene TRBV18, with 12 nucleotides matching TRBD1. Germline values: CDR1 KGHSH, CDR2 LQKENI. The CDR3 length is 16 residues. After removal of 3 bases from V and 3 bases from J, the junction contained 2 bases not matched to a gene. The CDR3 nucleotides read TGTGCCAGCTCACCGGGGACAGGGGGCGACACCGGGGAGCTGTTTTTT. This translates into CASSPGTGGDTGELFF.

For this clone: A junction boundary mismatches the germline segment, possibly from a read error. V and J are TRBV29-1 and TRBJ2-7, with TRBD1 identical over 7 bases. The CDR3 contains 12 residues. Germline CDR1 and CDR2: SQVTM and ANQGSEA. The CDR3 loop reads CSVGQRAYGQYF. The CDR3 coding sequence is TGCAGCGTGGGACAGAGGGCCTACGGGCAGTACTTC.

This clone was recorded many times. V usage is TRBV7-6 and J usage is TRBJ2-1, with 11 bases that match TRBD2. Looked up from germline, CDR1 is SGHVS and CDR2 is FNYEAQ. The CDR3 has 16 residues. The ends lost 5 bases at V and 2 bases at J; junction bases unmatched: 5. CDR3 sequence reads: CASSAGTSGAYNEQFF. In DNA, the CDR3 is TGTGCCAGCAGCGCCGGGACTAGCGGAGCCTACAATGAGCAGTTCTTC.